This T cell receptor (beta chain) was profiled in a study of read filtering for tumor transcriptome and immune sequencing. Study-level background: IR-seq gave about 4.05 to 11 million TCR reads per sample; RNA-seq gave about 80 to 1273.

This clonotype was observed many times. The antigen remains undetermined. One junction end disagrees with the germline gene, perhaps due to a read error. Study-wide points: The sorted CD138-negative fraction was a mixed bone marrow immune population, not purified T cells.

CDR3 length: 13 residues. Germline V gene data show CDR1 as SGHAT and CDR2 as FQNNGV. The library was built from about 400 ng RNA with molecular barcoded adaptors for alpha/delta and beta/gamma chains. Using its own MiXCR run on the reads, TCRdb lists one record per CDR3 protein. The profile shows 30,000 to 45,000 distinct CDR3 sequences, 14% of them singletons. This chain connects TRBV11-2 to TRBJ2-6; no reliable D call. Sequenced: a population of CD138-negative cells sorted from bone marrow. This sequence originates from a donor older than 35 with multiple myeloma. CDR3 protein: CASRLGGANVLTF. For the CDR3, the DNA is TGTGCCAGCAGATTAGGTGGGGCCAACGTCCTGACTTTC.